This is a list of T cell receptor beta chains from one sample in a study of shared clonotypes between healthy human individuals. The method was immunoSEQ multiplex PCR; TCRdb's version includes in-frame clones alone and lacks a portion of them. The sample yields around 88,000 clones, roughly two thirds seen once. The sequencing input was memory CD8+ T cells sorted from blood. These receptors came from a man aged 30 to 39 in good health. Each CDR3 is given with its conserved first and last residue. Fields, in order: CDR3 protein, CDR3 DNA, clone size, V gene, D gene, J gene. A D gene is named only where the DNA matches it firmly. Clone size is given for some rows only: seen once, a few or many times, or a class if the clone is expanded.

CDR3: CASSLVGSYEQYF
DNA: TGTGCCAGCAGCTTAGTGGGTTCCTACGAGCAGTACTTC
size: -
V: TRBV11-2
D: -
J: TRBJ2-7

CDR3: CAISEWVSTDTQYF
DNA: TGTGCCATCAGTGAGTGGGTAAGCACAGATACGCAGTATTTT
size: once
V: TRBV10-3
D: -
J: TRBJ2-3

CDR3: CASSKGTSGSYEQYF
DNA: TGTGCCAGCAGCAAAGGGACTAGCGGCTCCTACGAGCAGTACTTC
size: -
V: TRBV21-1
D: -
J: TRBJ2-7

CDR3: CASSVTSGQGEQYF
DNA: TGCGCCAGCAGCGTTACTAGCGGCCAGGGCGAGCAGTACTTC
size: -
V: TRBV5-1
D: TRBD2
J: TRBJ2-7

CDR3: CATGLAPFNEQFF
DNA: TGTGCCACCGGACTAGCGCCTTTCAATGAGCAGTTCTTC
size: -
V: TRBV7-8
D: TRBD2
J: TRBJ2-1

CDR3: CATSSQSEFEKLFF
DNA: TGTGCCACCAGCAGCCAGAGTGAATTTGAAAAACTGTTTTTT
size: few
V: TRBV15
D: -
J: TRBJ1-4

CDR3: CAISEGQGAYEQYF
DNA: TGTGCCATCAGTGAGGGACAGGGGGCCTACGAGCAGTACTTC
size: -
V: TRBV10-3
D: TRBD1
J: TRBJ2-7

CDR3: CSATDREYGYTF
DNA: TGCAGCGCTACAGACAGAGAATATGGCTACACCTTC
size: -
V: TRBV29-1
D: -
J: TRBJ1-2

CDR3: CASSQYQGLSTEAFF
DNA: TGCGCCAGCAGCCAATACCAGGGGCTGAGCACTGAAGCTTTCTTT
size: -
V: TRBV4-1
D: -
J: TRBJ1-1

CDR3: CASSPTQAFF
DNA: TGTGCCAGCAGCCCCACGCAAGCTTTCTTT
size: many
V: TRBV6-6
D: -
J: TRBJ1-1

CDR3: CASSQDAGQGVQPQHF
DNA: TGCGCCAGCAGCCAAGATGCGGGACAGGGGGTTCAGCCCCAGCATTTT
size: many
V: TRBV4-1
D: TRBD1
J: TRBJ1-5

CDR3: CASSSGSWETQYF
DNA: TGTGCCAGCAGTTCCGGTAGTTGGGAGACCCAGTACTTC
size: many
V: TRBV27
D: -
J: TRBJ2-5

CDR3: CASSHWTGFYEQYF
DNA: TGTGCCAGCAGCCACTGGACAGGGTTCTACGAGCAGTACTTC
size: -
V: TRBV7-8
D: TRBD1
J: TRBJ2-7

CDR3: CASSYFGGSYNEQFF
DNA: TGTGCCAGCAGTTACTTCGGGGGCTCCTACAATGAGCAGTTCTTC
size: -
V: TRBV6-6
D: -
J: TRBJ2-1

CDR3: CASSGSYNEQFF
DNA: TGTGCCAGTAGCGGGAGTTACAATGAGCAGTTCTTC
size: -
V: TRBV7-9
D: TRBD2
J: TRBJ2-1

CDR3: CASSPIVAGASTDTQYF
DNA: TGTGCCAGCAGCCCCATAGTAGCGGGAGCTAGCACAGATACGCAGTATTTT
size: -
V: TRBV7-6
D: TRBD2
J: TRBJ2-3

CDR3: CASISGLAEAFF
DNA: TGTGCCAGCATCAGCGGGCTGGCAGAAGCTTTCTTT
size: -
V: TRBV2
D: -
J: TRBJ1-1

CDR3: CASSTGSELVTGELFF
DNA: TGTGCCAGTAGTACAGGGTCGGAGTTGGTCACCGGGGAGCTGTTTTTT
size: few
V: TRBV19
D: -
J: TRBJ2-2

CDR3: CASSRQGAGHCAGELFF
DNA: TGCGCCAGCAGTCGCCAGGGGGCCGGACACTGCGCCGGGGAGCTGTTTTTT
size: -
V: TRBV23-1
D: TRBD1
J: TRBJ2-2

CDR3: CASSQGLGGRAYEQYF
DNA: TGCGCCAGCAGCCAAGGATTAGGCGGGAGAGCCTACGAGCAGTACTTC
size: -
V: TRBV4-1
D: TRBD2
J: TRBJ2-7